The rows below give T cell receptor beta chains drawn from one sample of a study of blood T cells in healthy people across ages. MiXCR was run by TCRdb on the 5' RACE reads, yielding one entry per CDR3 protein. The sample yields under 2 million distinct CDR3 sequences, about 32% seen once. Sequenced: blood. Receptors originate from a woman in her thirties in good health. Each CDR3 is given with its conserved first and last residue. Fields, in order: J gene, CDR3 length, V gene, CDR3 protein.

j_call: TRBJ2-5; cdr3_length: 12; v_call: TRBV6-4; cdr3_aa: CASSDSGGVQYF
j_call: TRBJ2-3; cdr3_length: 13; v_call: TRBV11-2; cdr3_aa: CASRRFSTDTQYF
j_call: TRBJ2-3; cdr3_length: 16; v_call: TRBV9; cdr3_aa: CASSVEGGGSTDTQYF
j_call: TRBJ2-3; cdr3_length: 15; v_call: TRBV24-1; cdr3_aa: CATSDAGGFTDTQYF
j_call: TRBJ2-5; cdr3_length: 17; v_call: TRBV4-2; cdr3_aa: CASSQDGASGREETQYF
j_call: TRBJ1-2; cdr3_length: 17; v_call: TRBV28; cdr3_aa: CASSLRDRALGIDGYTF
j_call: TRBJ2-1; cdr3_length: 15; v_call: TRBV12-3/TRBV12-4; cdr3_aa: CASTPVGSAYNEQFF
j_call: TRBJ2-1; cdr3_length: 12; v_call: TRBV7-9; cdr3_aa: CASSLMGIEQFF
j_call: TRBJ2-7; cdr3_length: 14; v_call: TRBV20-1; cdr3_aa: CSASKTSGAYEQYF
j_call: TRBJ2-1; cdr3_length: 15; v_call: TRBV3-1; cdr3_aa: CASSQGTLPYNEQFF
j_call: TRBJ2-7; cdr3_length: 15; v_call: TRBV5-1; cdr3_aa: CASSPPGPPSYEQYF
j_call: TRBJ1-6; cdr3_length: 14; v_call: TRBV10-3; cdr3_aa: CAISGQGNNSPLHF
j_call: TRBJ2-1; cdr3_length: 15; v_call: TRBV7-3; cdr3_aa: CASSSPGTTIGEQFF
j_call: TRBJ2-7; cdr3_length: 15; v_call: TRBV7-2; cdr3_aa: CASSLAPGLVPEQYF
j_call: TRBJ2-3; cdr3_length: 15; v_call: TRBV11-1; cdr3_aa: CASSTRLAGAVSQYF
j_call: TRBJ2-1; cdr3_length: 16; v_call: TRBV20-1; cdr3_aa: CSARDDQDRWNNEQFF
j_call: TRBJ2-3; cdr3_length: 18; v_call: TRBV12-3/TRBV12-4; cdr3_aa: CASSSGLAGGGRTDTQYF
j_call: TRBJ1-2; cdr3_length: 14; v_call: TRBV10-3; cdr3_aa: CAISESGDGNGYTF
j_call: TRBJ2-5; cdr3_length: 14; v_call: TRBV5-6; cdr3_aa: CASSLSLRQETQYF
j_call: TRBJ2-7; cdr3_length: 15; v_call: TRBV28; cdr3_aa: CASIPGGVSSYEQYF
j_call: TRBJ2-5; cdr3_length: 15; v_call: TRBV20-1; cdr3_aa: CSATLAGGPSETQYF
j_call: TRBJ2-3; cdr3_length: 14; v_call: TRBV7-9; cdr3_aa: CASSPHPPTDTQYF
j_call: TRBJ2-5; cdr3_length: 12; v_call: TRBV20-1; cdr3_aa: CSAKLTSGTQYF
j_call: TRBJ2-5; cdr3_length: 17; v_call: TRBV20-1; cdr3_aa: CSARGGNSQVRQETQYF
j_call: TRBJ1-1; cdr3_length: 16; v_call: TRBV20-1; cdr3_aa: CSATDRGSNLGTEAFF
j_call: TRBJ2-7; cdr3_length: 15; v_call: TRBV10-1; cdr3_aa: CASSDSTTGGYEQYF
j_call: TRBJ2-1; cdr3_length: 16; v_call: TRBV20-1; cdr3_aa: CSARDGRGSSYNEQFF
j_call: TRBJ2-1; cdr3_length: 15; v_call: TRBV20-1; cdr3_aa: CSARGDPDLYNEQFF
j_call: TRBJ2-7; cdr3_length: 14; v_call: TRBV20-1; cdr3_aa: CSALTVPRGYEQYF
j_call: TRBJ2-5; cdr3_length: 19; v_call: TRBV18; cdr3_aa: CASSAGATSGRRSGETQYF
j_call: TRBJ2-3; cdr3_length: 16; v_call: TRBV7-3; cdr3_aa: CASSPGTSTVTDTQYF
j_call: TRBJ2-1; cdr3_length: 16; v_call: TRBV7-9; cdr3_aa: CASILRGGVTYNEQFF
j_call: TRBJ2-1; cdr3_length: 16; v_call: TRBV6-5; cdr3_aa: CASSLLAGTRDNEQFF
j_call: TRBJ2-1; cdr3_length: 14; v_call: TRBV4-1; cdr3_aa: CASSPMAPPYEQFF
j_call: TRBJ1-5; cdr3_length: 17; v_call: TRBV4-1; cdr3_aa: CASSQEGVEGGNQPQHF
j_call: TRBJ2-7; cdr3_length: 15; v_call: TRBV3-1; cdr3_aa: CASSQELGGPNEQYF